This T cell receptor beta chain was found in a study of cytomegalovirus exposure and HLA in healthy donors (dated by TCRdb to the late 2010s). As for the study more broadly: According to an earlier analysis of several hundred of the donors, about 179 million T cells yielded 95 million to 140 million unique TCR beta sequences and approximately 280 Gb of sequence data. In addition to the first cohort of approximately 650 subjects, a separate validation cohort of approximately 120 different subjects was used. A later analysis re-analyzed previously published TCR beta repertoires from 660 or so donors and added high-resolution HLA genotyping to study TCR occurrence patterns. The genetic ancestry cluster associated with self-reported Caucasian donors included 65% to 90% of the approximately 410 genotyped donors. The number of donors typed differed by locus, with about 629-630 for A, B, C, DRB1 and DQB1, 522 for DQA1, 606 for DPA1, and some 450 for DPB1. Roughly 300 gigabases of sequencing data and tens of millions of unique TCR sequences were included in an early release covering 550 to 650 HLA-typed donors. Both class I and class II loci were covered by HLA typing, at four-digit resolution. Among about 390 genotyped donors of the cohort, an average of about 240,000 unique TCR beta nucleotide sequences were sequenced per donor, roughly a sixth of them non-productive. Genome-wide SNP genotypes for about 65% of the 666 donors were used in a later genetic analysis, which treated that subset as a discovery cohort. In an earlier analysis of roughly 600 of the donors, high-throughput TCR beta sequencing was used to judge whether each TCR beta V gene segment behaved as functional or pseudogenic. The study was designed to test whether signatures of past pathogen exposure could be identified by cataloging public T cell receptors. About five DR-DQ haplotypes were treated as single units for association and clustering because of strong linkage in the cohort. To predict cytomegalovirus infection status, the study combined high-throughput TCR immunosequencing, statistical association of individual TCRs with disease status, and machine learning. The study used immunosequencing to profile the T cell repertoires of approximately 650 subjects and linked those repertoires to cytomegalovirus serostatus. Alongside the repertoire data, information on donor age, sex, ethnicity and CMV serostatus was compiled. Rather than using new phenotypic data, the later analysis identified candidate immune exposures from TCR beta sequences and from how often those sequences occurred across donors. All discovery cohort repertoires had been generated on a single sequencing platform.

Library construction relied on the immunoSEQ multiplex PCR assay. For the multiplex PCR, a mixture combining 60 forward primers for TCR Vbeta segments and 13 reverse primers for TCR Jbeta segments was used. The CDR3 region of rearranged TCR beta genes was amplified from genomic DNA by a multiplex PCR assay. Amplified TCR beta libraries were sequenced as 87-base-pair reads on the Illumina HiSeq System. In the source study's methods: A later analysis counted approximately 74 million unique TCR beta chains across the 500 to 850 repertoires, and some 11 million of these chains were shared by at least two donors. A nearest-neighbor algorithm error-corrected the raw reads and collapsed the reads into unique sequences, merging closely related sequences to remove PCR and sequencing errors. CDR3 sequences were aligned to IMGT reference sequences to assign V, D and J gene segments. For a sequence to be retained, a match of at least six nucleotides to both a V gene segment and a J gene segment was required. A rearrangement counted as productive if the CDR3 had no stop codons and remained in frame with V and J, and every other rearrangement counted as non-productive. CDR3 was defined according to IMGT convention as the region running from the second conserved V-encoded cysteine to the conserved J-encoded phenylalanine. The earlier analysis of some 540 of the donors excluded any sequence lacking an unambiguous match to a single V gene segment. An earlier analysis of almost 600 of the donors classified V segments as functional when productive rearrangements were above 56.7% and as segregating when the standard deviation between donors was above 5%. To diagnose cytomegalovirus status from the catalog of TCR beta chain sequences, a statistical classification framework was built. A later analysis assigned V and J genes by comparing TCR nucleotide sequences with IMGT/GENE-DB human TR gene sequences. Using the TCRdist pipeline, a later analysis assigned CDR3 sequences along with most-parsimonious VDJ recombination scenarios. In a later analysis, each TCR beta chain was defined by its CDR3 amino acid sequence together with its V-gene family, and reads without a unique V-gene family were excluded. To address suspected cross-contamination and a sequencing artifact, a later analysis removed some 620 highly shared, low-generation-probability nucleotide sequences. In a later analysis, a clonal expansion index for each public chain was calculated from normalized within-repertoire ranks of inferred template counts. In a later analysis, generation probabilities were computed using a VDJ recombination model fitted to out-of-frame rearrangements, and the results were checked against IGoR. In a later analysis, hypergeometric tests were used to score TCR-TCR, TCR-HLA and TCR-CMV co-occurrence, with a repertoire-size bias correction applied to TCR pairs. In a later analysis, false discovery rates were estimated by permuting HLA or CMV assignments 20 times. In a later analysis, co-occurring TCRs were grouped using DBSCAN, and TCRdist sequence similarity was added for clustering within HLA-allele-positive subsets. Co-occurrence clustering excluded repertoires with fewer than 30,000 or more than 120,000 public chains, plus five with anomalous nucleotide sharing. TCRdb's version of the immuneACCESS table is confined to in-frame rearrangements and falls short of the full clone set. An unresolved V gene accounts for under half of the shortfall where checked; the remainder is of unknown origin. V and J calls plus clone size are reproduced from that table; the DNA served to infer D and trimming. This sample has some 170,000 clones in its table, and under 85% of those were observed once. Clones ranked in the top ten supply about 2.5% of the sample.

The junction shows trimming of 6 bases on V and 4 bases on J, and the gene matches do not reach 2 bases of it. CDR1 and CDR2 are drawn from the germline V gene (reference sequence): LNHNV, YYDKDF. The CDR3 contains 12 residues, cysteine and phenylalanine counted. Only CDR3 DNA remains: 36 bases, in frame from the first base. In total, approximately 700 healthy bone marrow donors made up the cohort. At the time of sampling, every cohort member was nominally healthy, though immune exposures that went unrecorded were likely present. Of the roughly 670 cohort members, more than 250 had a positive CMV serostatus and just over 350 had a negative one, while no CMV serostatus was recorded for the donor. A peripheral blood sample was provided by each donor, and peripheral blood mononuclear cells were used for TCR beta sequencing. The Qiagen DNeasy Blood Extraction Kit was used to extract genomic DNA from the blood cell samples.

Results the study describes overall, beyond this receptor: A later analysis found that TCR association rates varied across HLA loci, with DRB1 alleles showing the most associated TCRs and HLA-C alleles the fewest. The classifier was reported to diagnose cytomegalovirus status with high specificity and sensitivity in both the original and validation cohorts. In vitro tests confirmed that a few of the cytomegalovirus-associated TCR beta chains recognize cytomegalovirus antigens. The study listed 164 TCR beta chains as associated with cytomegalovirus. Roughly uniform sequencing depth across donors was assumed in presence/absence analyses, although this assumption may not hold. It was suggested by the authors that the approach could potentially be generalized to other disease states and immunological phenotypes. An earlier analysis of around 600 of the donors showed that most TCR beta V segments appeared in productive rearrangements either about 87% or about 30% of the time, which broadly matched IMGT annotations. Most TCR sequences were observed very rarely across donors, whereas some public TCRs were present in many individuals. According to a later genetic analysis, donors in an Asian-associated ancestry cluster had fewer N-insertions in productive TCRs than the approximately 630-donor mean. When HLA alleles, especially DR and DQ, strongly co-occurred, TCR associations were difficult to assign to individual alleles. Several of the top co-occurrence clusters appeared to be linked to parvovirus B19, influenza, CMV and Epstein-Barr virus, according to a later analysis. Because some donors lacked HLA typing at each locus, the association tests relied only on the typed subset. An association between a missense DCLRE1C variant and V-gene and J-gene trimming of TCR beta chains was found in a later genetic analysis and replicated in an independent cohort. Linkage disequilibrium might explain the correlated functional status among segregating V segments, but an unknown experimental factor could not be ruled out. The only immune exposure information available for the cohort was CMV serostatus. Compared with equally common non-associated chains, HLA-associated TCR beta chains in a later analysis were more clonally expanded and had lower generation probabilities. This cohort had only TCR beta chains sequenced, and the lack of alpha or paired-chain data limited which features could be detected. A group of highly shared sequence variants was considered likely to be a technical artifact of the sequencing pipeline. In a later analysis, some 17,000 TCR beta sequences were associated with specific HLA alleles at a false discovery rate of 0.05. Some IMGT-functional V segments, including TRBV6-2 and TRBV6-3, could not be told apart with the 87-base-pair reads, so those segments were excluded. Most CMV-associated TCR beta chains appeared to be HLA-restricted in a later analysis, and the HLA associations seemed to be driven largely by CMV exposure. A further reported finding was that TCR beta sequences accurately predicted the HLA-A and HLA-B alleles for most subjects in the first cohort. Because counts were too low, roughly 18 rarely observed V segments, including chromosome 9 orphons, were left out of the earlier analysis of about 620 of the donors.

Of note for this clone: It has no known antigen specificity. No much larger clone is present one base from it, and per-base qualities are unavailable.

The TCR comes from a human donor in good health. The chain employs TRBV15 and TRBJ1-1, with TRBD1 identical over 7 junction bases. Input material: PBMCs. CDR3 reads: CATRTGFTEAFF. The DNA sequence is TGTGCCACCAGGACAGGGTTCACTGAAGCTTTCTTT. Where the CDR3 stops, the reference TRBV15 and TRBJ1-1 genes take over; the full variable domain is DAMVIQNPRYQVTQFGKPVTLSCSQTLNHNVMYWYQQKSSQAPKLLFHYYDKDFNNEADTPDNFQSRRPNTSFCFLDIRSPGLGDTAMYLCATRTGFTEAFFGQGTRLTVV.